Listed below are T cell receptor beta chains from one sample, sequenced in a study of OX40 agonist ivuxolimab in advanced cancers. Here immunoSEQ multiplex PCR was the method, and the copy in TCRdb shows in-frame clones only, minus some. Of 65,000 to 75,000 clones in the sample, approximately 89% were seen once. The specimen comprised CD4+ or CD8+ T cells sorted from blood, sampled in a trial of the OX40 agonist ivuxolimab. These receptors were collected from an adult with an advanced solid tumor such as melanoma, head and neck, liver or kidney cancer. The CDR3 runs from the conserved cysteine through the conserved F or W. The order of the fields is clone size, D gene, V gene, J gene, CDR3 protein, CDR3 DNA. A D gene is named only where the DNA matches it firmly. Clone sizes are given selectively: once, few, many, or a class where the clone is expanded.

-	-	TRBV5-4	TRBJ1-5	CATSSAGTNQPQHF	TGTGCCACGTCTAGCGCGGGGACCAATCAGCCCCAGCATTTT
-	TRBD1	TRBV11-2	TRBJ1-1	CASSQTGSNTEAFF	TGTGCCAGCAGCCAGACAGGGTCGAACACTGAAGCTTTCTTT
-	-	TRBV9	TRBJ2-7	CASSPGTTYEQYF	TGTGCCAGCAGCCCTGGGACCACCTACGAGCAGTACTTC
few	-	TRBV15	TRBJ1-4	CATSSTGQGNEKLFF	TGTGCCACCAGCAGTACTGGGCAGGGTAATGAAAAACTGTTTTTT
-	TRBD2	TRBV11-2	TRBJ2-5	CASSLVVLAGDVTQYF	TGTGCCAGCAGCTTAGTAGTGCTAGCGGGGGACGTGACCCAGTACTTC
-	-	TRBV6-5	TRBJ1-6	CASSYGQNNSPLHF	TGTGCCAGCAGTTACGGACAGAATAATTCACCCCTCCACTTT
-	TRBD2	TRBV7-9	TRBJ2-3	CASSSTSGGGTDTQYF	TGTGCCAGCAGCTCGACTAGCGGGGGGGGCACAGATACGCAGTATTTT
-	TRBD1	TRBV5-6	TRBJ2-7	CASSSRDSSSYEQYF	TGTGCCAGCAGCTCCCGGGACAGCAGTTCCTACGAGCAGTACTTC
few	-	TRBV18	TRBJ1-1	CASSPYTEAFF	TGTGCCAGCTCACCATACACTGAAGCTTTCTTT
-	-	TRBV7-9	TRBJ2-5	CASSWGRGGQETQYF	TGTGCCAGCAGCTGGGGACGGGGCGGGCAAGAGACCCAGTACTTC
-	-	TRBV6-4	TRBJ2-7	CASPRVVCYEQYF	TGTGCCAGCCCCCGGGTGGTGTGCTACGAGCAGTACTTC
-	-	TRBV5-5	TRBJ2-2	CASSFGFIMGARTGELFF	TGTGCCAGCAGCTTCGGGTTTATTATGGGGGCACGAACCGGGGAGCTGTTTTTT
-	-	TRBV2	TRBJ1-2	CASSELSGAGESGYTF	TGTGCCAGCAGTGAACTCTCCGGGGCGGGGGAGAGTGGCTACACCTTC
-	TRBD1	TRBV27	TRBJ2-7	CASRTGTGGGEQYF	TGTGCCAGCAGGACCGGGACAGGGGGTGGCGAGCAGTACTTC
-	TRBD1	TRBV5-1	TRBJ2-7	CASSLEDRVTYEQYF	TGTGCCAGCAGCTTGGAGGACAGGGTCACCTACGAGCAGTACTTC
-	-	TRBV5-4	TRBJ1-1	CASSKGVVNTEAFF	TGTGCCAGCAGCAAGGGGGTGGTGAACACTGAAGCTTTCTTT
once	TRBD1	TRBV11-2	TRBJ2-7	CASSSWDRGAVNEQYF	TGTGCCAGCAGCTCCTGGGACAGGGGGGCAGTAAACGAGCAGTACTTC